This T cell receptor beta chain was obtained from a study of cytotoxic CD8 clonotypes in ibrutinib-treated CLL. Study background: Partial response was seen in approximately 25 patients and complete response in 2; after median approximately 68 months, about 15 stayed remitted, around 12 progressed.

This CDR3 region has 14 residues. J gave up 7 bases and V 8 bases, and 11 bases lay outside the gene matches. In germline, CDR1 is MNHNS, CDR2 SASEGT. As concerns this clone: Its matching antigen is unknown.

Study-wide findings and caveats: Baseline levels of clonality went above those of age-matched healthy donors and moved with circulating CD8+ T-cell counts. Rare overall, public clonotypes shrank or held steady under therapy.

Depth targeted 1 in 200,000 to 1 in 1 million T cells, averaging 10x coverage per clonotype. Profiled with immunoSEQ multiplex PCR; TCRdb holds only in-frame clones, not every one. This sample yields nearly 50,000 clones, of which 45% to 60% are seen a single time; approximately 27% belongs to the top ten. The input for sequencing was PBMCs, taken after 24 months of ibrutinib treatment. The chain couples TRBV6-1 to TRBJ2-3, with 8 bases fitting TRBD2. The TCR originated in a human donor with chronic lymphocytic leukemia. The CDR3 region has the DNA TGTGCCAGCGCTAATAGCGGGGAACCTAATACGCAGTATTTT. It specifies CASANSGEPNTQYF.